Below are 8 T cell receptor beta chains sequenced from a single sample in a study of cytomegalovirus exposure and HLA in healthy donors. The repertoire was sequenced with immunoSEQ multiplex PCR; TCRdb's copy has only in-frame clones and lacks some. The repertoire consists of approximately 200,000 clones, with about four fifths occurring once and the leading ten covering roughly 7%. Material: PBMCs. These receptors came from a young man in good health and CMV-seropositive.

The chain joins TRBV30 to TRBJ2-7, with 7 bases matching TRBD1. CDR3 length: 15 residues. V trimming: 1 base; J trimming: 3 bases; junction bases outside the gene matches: 9. Germline CDR1 and CDR2: GTSNPN and SVGIG (reference sequence). The CDR3: CAWSASWTGNYEQYF. The CDR3 nucleotides read TGTGCCTGGAGTGCCTCCTGGACAGGCAACTACGAGCAGTACTTC.

The chain recombines TRBV10-3 with TRBJ2-3; 7 nucleotides agree with TRBD2. This CDR3 has 16 amino acids. Germline CDR1 ENHRY, CDR2 SYGVKD. Trimming at V came to 6 bases and at J to 0 bases, leaving 9 bases not matched to a gene. This CDR3 reads CAIRGWGGESTDTQYF. In DNA, the CDR3 is TGTGCCATCAGGGGTTGGGGGGGGGAAAGCACAGATACGCAGTATTTT.

The rearrangement joins TRBV9 to TRBJ2-7; TRBD1 aligns across 7 bases. The CDR3 consists of 14 residues. The germline V gene encodes CDR1 SGDLS and CDR2 YYNGEE. Unmatched junction bases numbered 7, after V lost 2 bases and J lost 5 bases. Here the CDR3 DNA reads TGTGCCAGCAGCGTTGGGACAGCTACCCACGAGCAGTACTTC. It encodes CASSVGTATHEQYF.

This sequence joins TRBV6-5 and TRBJ2-2; TRBD2 aligns across 13 bases. Germline CDR1 and CDR2: MNHEY and SVGAGI. This CDR3 is 14 amino acids long. V shed 6 bases and J 6 bases; nucleotides not matched to a gene: 1. The CDR3 nucleotides read TGTGCCAGCAGGGGACTAGCGGGGCCCGGGGAGCTGTTTTTT. Amino acid sequence: CASRGLAGPGELFF.

The V gene is TRBV7-9, the J gene TRBJ2-2; D call uncertain. The germline gives CDR1 SEHNR, CDR2 FQNEAQ (reference sequence). The CDR3 is made up of 15 amino acids. Trimming took 1 base from V and 5 from J, leaving 11 bases between them. This CDR3 is CASSLGLVFTGELFF. CDR3 DNA: TGTGCCAGCAGCTTAGGGCTAGTTTTTACCGGGGAGCTGTTTTTT.

The chain carries TRBV5-8 and TRBJ1-4; D is unclear. The V and J ends lost 4 bases and 7 bases respectively, with 14 bases between them. This CDR3 contains 14 residues. From germline, CDR1 is SGHTS and CDR2 YDEGEE. The CDR3 is CASSLVGGSEKLFF. The CDR3 region has the DNA TGTGCCAGCAGCCTCGTCGGAGGTAGTGAAAAACTGTTTTTT.

The CDR3 coding sequence is TGTGCCAGTAGTATTGACGGGCGGGTGGAGGAAAAACTGTTTTTT. Protein product: CASSIDGRVEEKLFF. The chain recombines TRBV19 with TRBJ1-4; D not resolved. The ends were cut back, 3 bases at V and 8 bases at J, with 16 bases in the middle. CDR3 length equals 15 residues. Germline assignment: CDR1 LNHDA and CDR2 SQIVND (reference sequence).

The CDR3 DNA is TGTGCCAGCAGACCCCGGGACAGGGACCCTGAAGCTTTCTTT. It codes for CASRPRDRDPEAFF. The chain carries TRBV2 and TRBJ1-1, with 9 bases that match TRBD1. The CDR3 is 14 residues long. Trimming cost V 6 bases and J 6 bases; bases outside gene matches: 8. The germline V gene encodes CDR1 SNHLY and CDR2 FYNNEI.